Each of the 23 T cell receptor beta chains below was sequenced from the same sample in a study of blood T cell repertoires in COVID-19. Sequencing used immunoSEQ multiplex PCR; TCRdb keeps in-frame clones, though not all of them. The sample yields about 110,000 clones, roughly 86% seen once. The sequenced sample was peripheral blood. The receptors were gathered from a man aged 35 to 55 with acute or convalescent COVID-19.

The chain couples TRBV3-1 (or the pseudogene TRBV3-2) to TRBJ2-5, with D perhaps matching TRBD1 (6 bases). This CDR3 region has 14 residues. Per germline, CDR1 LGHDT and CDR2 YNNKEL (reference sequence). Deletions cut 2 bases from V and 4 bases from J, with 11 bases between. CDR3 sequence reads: CASSQRGFGETQYF. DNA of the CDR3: TGTGCCAGCAGCCAAAGGGGGTTCGGAGAGACCCAGTACTTC.

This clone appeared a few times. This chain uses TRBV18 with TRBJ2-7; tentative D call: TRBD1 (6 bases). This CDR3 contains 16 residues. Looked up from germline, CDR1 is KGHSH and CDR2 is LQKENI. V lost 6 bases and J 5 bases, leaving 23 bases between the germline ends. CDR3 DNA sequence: TGTGCCAGCTCCTACGACCGTACAGGGATGAGGAACGAGCAGTACTTC. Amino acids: CASSYDRTGMRNEQYF. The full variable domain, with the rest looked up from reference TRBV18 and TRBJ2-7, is NAGVMQNPRHLVRRRGQEARLRCSPMKGHSHVYWYRQLPEEGLKFMVYLQKENIIDESGMPKERFSAEFPKEGPSILRIQQVVRGDSAAYFCASSYDRTGMRNEQYFGPGTRLTVT.

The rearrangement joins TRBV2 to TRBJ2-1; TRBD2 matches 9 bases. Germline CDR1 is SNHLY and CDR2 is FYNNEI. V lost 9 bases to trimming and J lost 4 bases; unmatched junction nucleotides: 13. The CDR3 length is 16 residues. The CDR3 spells CASTQEAGGLYNEQFF. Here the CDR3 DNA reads TGTGCCAGTACCCAAGAAGCGGGGGGACTTTACAATGAGCAGTTCTTC.

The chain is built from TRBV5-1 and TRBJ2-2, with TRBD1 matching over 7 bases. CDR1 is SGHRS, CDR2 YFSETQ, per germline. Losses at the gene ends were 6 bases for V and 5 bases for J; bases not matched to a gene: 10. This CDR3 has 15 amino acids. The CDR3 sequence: CASTAGTVITGELFF. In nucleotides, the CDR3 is TGCGCCAGCACCGCCGGGACAGTAATAACCGGGGAGCTGTTTTTT.

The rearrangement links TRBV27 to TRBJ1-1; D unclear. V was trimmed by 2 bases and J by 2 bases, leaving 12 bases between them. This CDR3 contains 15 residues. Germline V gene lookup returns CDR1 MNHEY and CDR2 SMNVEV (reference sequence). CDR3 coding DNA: TGTGCCAGCAGTTTAACAGAGAAATTAAACACTGAAGCTTTCTTT. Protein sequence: CASSLTEKLNTEAFF.

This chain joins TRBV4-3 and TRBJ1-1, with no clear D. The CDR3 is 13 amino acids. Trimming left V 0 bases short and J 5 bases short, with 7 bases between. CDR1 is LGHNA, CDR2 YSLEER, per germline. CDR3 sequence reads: CASSQEPRTEAFF. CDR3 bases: TGCGCCAGCAGCCAAGAACCGAGGACTGAAGCTTTCTTT.

The CDR3: CASSLAGPNNEQFF. The CDR3 DNA is TGCGCCAGCAGCTTGGCAGGCCCAAACAATGAGCAGTTCTTC. This rearrangement joins TRBV5-1 to TRBJ2-1, with unresolved D. The V end was cut by 0 bases, the J end by 5 bases, with 9 bases between. Germline lookup yields CDR1 SGHRS and CDR2 YFSETQ. The CDR3 spans 14 residues. Filled out from reference TRBV5-1 and TRBJ2-1, the complete variable domain reads KAGVTQTPRYLIKTRGQQVTLSCSPISGHRSVSWYQQTPGQGLQFLFEYFSETQRNKGNFPGRFSGRQFSNSRSEMNVSTLELGDSALYLCASSLAGPNNEQFFGPGTRLTVL.

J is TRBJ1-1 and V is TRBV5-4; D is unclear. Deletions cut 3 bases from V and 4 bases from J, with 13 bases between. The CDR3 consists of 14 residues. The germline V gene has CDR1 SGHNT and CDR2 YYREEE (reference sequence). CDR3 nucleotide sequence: TGTGCCAGCAGCTACAGCCTCCTACTCACTGAAGCTTTCTTT. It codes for CASSYSLLLTEAFF.

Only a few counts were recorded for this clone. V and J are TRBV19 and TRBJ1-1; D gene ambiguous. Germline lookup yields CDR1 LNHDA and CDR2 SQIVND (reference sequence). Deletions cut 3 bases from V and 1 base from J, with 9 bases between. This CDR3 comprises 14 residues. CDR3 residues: CASSMRLENTEAFF. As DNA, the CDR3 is TGTGCCAGTAGTATGAGGCTAGAGAACACTGAAGCTTTCTTT.

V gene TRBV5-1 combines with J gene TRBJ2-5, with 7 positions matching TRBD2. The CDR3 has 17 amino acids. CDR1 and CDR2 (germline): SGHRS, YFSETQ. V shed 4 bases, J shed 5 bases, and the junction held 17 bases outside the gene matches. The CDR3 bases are TGCGCCAGCAGCCGAGGATCTACGGGGGGTTTAGGGGAGACCCAGTACTTC. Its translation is CASSRGSTGGLGETQYF.

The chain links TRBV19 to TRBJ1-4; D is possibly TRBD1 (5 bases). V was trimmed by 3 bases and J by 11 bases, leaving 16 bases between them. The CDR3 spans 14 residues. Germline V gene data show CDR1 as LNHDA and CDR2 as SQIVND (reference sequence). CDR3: CASSIIGVRGKLFF. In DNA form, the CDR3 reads TGTGCCAGTAGTATCATCGGGGTACGGGGGAAACTGTTTTTT.

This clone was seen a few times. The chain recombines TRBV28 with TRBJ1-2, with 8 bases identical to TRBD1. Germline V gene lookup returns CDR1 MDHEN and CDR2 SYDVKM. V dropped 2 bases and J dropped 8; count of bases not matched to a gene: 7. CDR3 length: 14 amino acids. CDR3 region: CASSLRAGGGGYTF. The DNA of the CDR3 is TGTGCCAGCAGTTTAAGGGCAGGGGGCGGGGGCTACACCTTC.

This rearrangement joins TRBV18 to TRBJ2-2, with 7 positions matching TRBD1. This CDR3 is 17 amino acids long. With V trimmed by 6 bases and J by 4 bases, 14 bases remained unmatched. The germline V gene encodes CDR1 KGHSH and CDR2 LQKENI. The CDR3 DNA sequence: TGTGCCAGCTCTGCTAAATGGGACAGACTATCCACCGGGGAGCTGTTTTTT. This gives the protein CASSAKWDRLSTGELFF.

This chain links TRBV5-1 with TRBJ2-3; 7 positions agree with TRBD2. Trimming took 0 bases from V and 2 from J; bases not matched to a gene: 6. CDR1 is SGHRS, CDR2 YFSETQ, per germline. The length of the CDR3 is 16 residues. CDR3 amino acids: CASSLAASGLTDTQYF. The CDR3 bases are TGCGCCAGCAGCTTGGCCGCTAGCGGCCTCACAGATACGCAGTATTTT. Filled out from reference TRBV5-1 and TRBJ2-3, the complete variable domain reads KAGVTQTPRYLIKTRGQQVTLSCSPISGHRSVSWYQQTPGQGLQFLFEYFSETQRNKGNFPGRFSGRQFSNSRSEMNVSTLELGDSALYLCASSLAASGLTDTQYFGPGTRLTVL.

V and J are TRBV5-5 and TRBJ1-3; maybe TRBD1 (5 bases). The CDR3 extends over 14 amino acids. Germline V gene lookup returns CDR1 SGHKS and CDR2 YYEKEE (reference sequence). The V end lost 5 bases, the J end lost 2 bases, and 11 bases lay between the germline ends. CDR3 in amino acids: CASSIGGAGNTIYF. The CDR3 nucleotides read TGTGCCAGCAGTATCGGGGGAGCTGGAAACACCATATATTTT.

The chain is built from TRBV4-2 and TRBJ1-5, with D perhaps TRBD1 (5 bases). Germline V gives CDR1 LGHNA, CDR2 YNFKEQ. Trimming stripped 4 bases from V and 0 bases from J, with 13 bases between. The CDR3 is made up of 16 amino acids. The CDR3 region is CASSPERTNSNQPQHF. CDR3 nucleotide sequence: TGTGCCAGCAGCCCCGAAAGGACAAATAGCAATCAGCCCCAGCATTTT.

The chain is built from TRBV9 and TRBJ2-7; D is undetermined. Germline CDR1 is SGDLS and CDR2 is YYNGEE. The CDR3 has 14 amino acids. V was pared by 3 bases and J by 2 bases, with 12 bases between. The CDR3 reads CASSAQTPPYEQYF. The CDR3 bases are TGTGCCAGCAGCGCCCAAACACCTCCCTACGAGCAGTACTTC.

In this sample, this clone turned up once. The CDR3 DNA follows: TGTGCCAGTACCCAATCTGCGGGGGGGGCCAAAAACATTCAGTACTTC. This gives the protein CASTQSAGGAKNIQYF. This rearrangement joins TRBV19 to TRBJ2-4, with TRBD2 matching over 9 bases. There are 16 residues in the CDR3. The germline V gene encodes CDR1 LNHDA and CDR2 SQIVND (reference sequence). The J segment lost 1 base and the V segment lost 7 bases, leaving 8 bases of the junction unmatched.

The CDR3 reads CASSLVGGGDEQYF. DNA for the CDR3: TGCGCCAGCAGCTTGGTAGGGGGCGGGGACGAGCAGTACTTC. The chain carries TRBV5-1 and TRBJ2-7; possible D gene TRBD1, 7 bases. CDR1 is SGHRS, CDR2 YFSETQ, per germline. This CDR3 region has 14 residues. V lost 0 bases and J lost 5, with 12 bases in between.

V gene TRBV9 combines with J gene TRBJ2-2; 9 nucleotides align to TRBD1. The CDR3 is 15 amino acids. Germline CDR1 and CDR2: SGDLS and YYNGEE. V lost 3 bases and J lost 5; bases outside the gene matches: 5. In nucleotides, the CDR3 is TGTGCCAGCAGCGCCTCCGGGACAGGGACCGGGGAGCTGTTTTTT. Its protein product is CASSASGTGTGELFF.

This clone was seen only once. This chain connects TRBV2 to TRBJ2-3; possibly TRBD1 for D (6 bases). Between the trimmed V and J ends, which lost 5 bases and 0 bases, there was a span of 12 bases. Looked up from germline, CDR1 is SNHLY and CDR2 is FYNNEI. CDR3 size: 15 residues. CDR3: CASSRGTTSTDTQYF. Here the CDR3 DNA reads TGTGCCAGCAGTCGAGGGACAACTAGCACAGATACGCAGTATTTT.

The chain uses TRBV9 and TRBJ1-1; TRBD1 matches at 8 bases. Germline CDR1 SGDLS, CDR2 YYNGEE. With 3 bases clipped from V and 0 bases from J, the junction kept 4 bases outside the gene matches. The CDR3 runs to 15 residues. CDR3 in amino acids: CASSAGDRLNTEAFF. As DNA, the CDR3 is TGTGCCAGCAGCGCCGGGGACAGGTTGAACACTGAAGCTTTCTTT.

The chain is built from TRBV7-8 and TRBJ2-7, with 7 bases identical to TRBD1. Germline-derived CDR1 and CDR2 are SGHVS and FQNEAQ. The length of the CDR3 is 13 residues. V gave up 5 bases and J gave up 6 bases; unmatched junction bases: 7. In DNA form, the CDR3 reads TGTGCCAGCAGCACCAAGACAGGGACCGAGCAGTACTTC. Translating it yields CASSTKTGTEQYF.